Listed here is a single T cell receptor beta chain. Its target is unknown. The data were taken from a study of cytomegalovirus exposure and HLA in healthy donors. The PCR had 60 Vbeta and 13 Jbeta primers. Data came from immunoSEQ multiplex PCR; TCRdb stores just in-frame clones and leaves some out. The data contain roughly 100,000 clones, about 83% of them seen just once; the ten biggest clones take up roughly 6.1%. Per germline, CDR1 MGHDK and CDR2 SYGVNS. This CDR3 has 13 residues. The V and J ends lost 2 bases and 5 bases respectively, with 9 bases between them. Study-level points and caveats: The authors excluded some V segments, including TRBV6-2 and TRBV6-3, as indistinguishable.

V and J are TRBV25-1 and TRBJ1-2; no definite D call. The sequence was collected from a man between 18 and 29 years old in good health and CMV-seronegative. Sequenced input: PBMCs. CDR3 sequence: CASSEAYGYGYTF. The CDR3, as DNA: TGTGCCAGCAGTGAAGCATACGGGTATGGCTACACCTTC.